These 23 T cell receptor beta chains originate from one sample sequenced in a study of T-cell reconstitution after alpha-beta-depleted transplantation in children. It was with unique molecular identifiers that the TCRbeta library was prepared. TCRdb used MiXCR to reprocess the PCR reads, holding one entry per CDR3 protein. The sample has 350,000 to 450,000 distinct CDR3 sequences, over 20% seen once. This specimen was PBMCs from the stem cell graft donor, taken from the stem cell graft. Source of these receptors: a human donor who donated a stem cell graft to a child with acute myeloid leukemia.

This clonotype was recorded a few times. The V call is TRBV24-1, the J call TRBJ2-1; TRBD2 aligns across 9 bases. Trimming took 5 bases from V and 7 from J; bases not matched to a gene: 14. Germline CDR1 reads KGHDR; CDR2 reads SFDVKD. This CDR3 has 17 amino acids. The CDR3 spells CATSGGREGLGWNEQFF. For the CDR3, the DNA is TGTGCCACCAGTGGAGGGCGGGAGGGCCTCGGATGGAATGAGCAGTTCTTC.

This clonotype was seen many times. This chain uses TRBV10-3 with TRBJ2-2; TRBD2 matches 11 bases. Germline loops: CDR1 ENHRY, CDR2 SYGVKD. V was pared by 6 bases and J by 0 bases, with 3 bases of the junction left unmatched. The CDR3 totals 16 residues. For the CDR3, the DNA is TGTGCCATCAGGGGACTAGCGGACGCGAACACCGGGGAGCTGTTTTTT. Translation: CAIRGLADANTGELFF.

This clonotype was seen a few times. This chain joins TRBV20-1 and TRBJ2-5, with D perhaps matching TRBD1 (5 bases). Looked up from germline, CDR1 is DFQATT and CDR2 is SNEGSKA (reference sequence). Trimming took off 3 bases at V and 5 bases at J, with 22 bases between the two ends. CDR3 length: 16 residues. CDR3 coding DNA: TGCAGTGCTAGTAATGAAAGGGGCTTAGTTGAGGAGACCCAGTACTTC. It codes for CSASNERGLVEETQYF.

V is TRBV12-5 and J is TRBJ2-1; D is possibly TRBD1 (6 bases). Trimming took 5 bases from V and 6 from J, leaving 20 bases between them. Germline lookup yields CDR1 LGHNT and CDR2 FRNRAP. There are 16 residues in the CDR3. As DNA, the CDR3 is TGTGCTAGTGGTCCACCGAGGGGGATTTCTGGCAATGAGCAGTTCTTC. This translates into CASGPPRGISGNEQFF.

This clonotype was seen only a few times. J is TRBJ2-1 and V is TRBV4-1; 9 bases align to TRBD2. V was pared by 4 bases and J by 3 bases, with 22 bases of the junction left unmatched. Germline assignment: CDR1 MGHRA and CDR2 YSYEKL. CDR3 length: 21 amino acids. The CDR3 sequence is CASSLLRVKREETRIYNEQFF. DNA of the CDR3: TGCGCCAGCAGCCTACTTAGGGTAAAGCGGGAGGAGACCCGAATCTACAATGAGCAGTTCTTC.

The chain employs TRBV30 and TRBJ2-2; 12 bases match TRBD2. Germline loops: CDR1 GTSNPN, CDR2 SVGIG (reference sequence). The length of the CDR3 is 17 residues. The V gene end was trimmed by 1 base and the J gene end by 6 bases; junction bases not matched to a gene: 9. The CDR3 bases are TGTGCCTGGAGTGGGGGCCGGACTAGCGGGAAGTCCGGGGAGCTGTTTTTT. It codes for CAWSGGRTSGKSGELFF.

This clonotype was detected a few times. The rearrangement joins TRBV27 to TRBJ1-5, with TRBD1 matching 8 bases. Per germline, CDR1 MNHEY and CDR2 SMNVEV (reference sequence). The CDR3 has 15 residues. V gave up 6 bases and J gave up 6 bases; unmatched junction bases: 10. The CDR3 protein is CASSVTQGDRQPQHF. CDR3 DNA sequence: TGTGCCAGCAGCGTAACACAGGGGGACCGTCAGCCCCAGCATTTT.

The chain has TRBV7-9 and TRBJ2-3; TRBD2 matches 10 bases. Trimming removed 2 bases from V and 6 bases from J; junction bases left unmatched: 11. In germline, CDR1 is SEHNR, CDR2 FQNEAQ (reference sequence). CDR3 length: 17 residues. CDR3 in DNA: TGTGCCAGCAGCTTATCGAGAACTAGCGGGATCGGCGATACGCAGTATTTT. It specifies CASSLSRTSGIGDTQYF.

The gene calls are TRBV24-1 and TRBJ1-1; TRBD1 matches at 10 bases. This CDR3 is 13 amino acids long. CDR1 KGHDR and CDR2 SFDVKD come from the germline V gene. The J segment lost 4 bases and the V segment lost 7 bases, leaving 2 bases of the junction unmatched. The CDR3, as DNA: TGTGCCACCAGAGGACAGGGGGGCACTGAAGCTTTCTTT. It is translated as CATRGQGGTEAFF.

The chain links TRBV15 to TRBJ2-3, with 10 nucleotides matching TRBD2. Germline CDR1 LNHNV, CDR2 YYDKDF (reference sequence). The V gene end was trimmed by 2 bases and the J gene end by 4 bases; junction bases not matched to a gene: 6. The length of the CDR3 is 16 residues. CDR3 protein: CATSRLAGATSDTQYF. CDR3 nucleotides: TGTGCCACCAGCAGACTAGCGGGAGCAACGTCAGATACGCAGTATTTT.

This chain uses TRBV11-1 with TRBJ2-3; 14 positions agree with TRBD2. V was pared by 2 bases and J by 4 bases, with 8 bases of the junction left unmatched. From germline, CDR1 is SGHAT and CDR2 FQDESV (reference sequence). The CDR3 is made up of 18 amino acids. In DNA form, the CDR3 reads TGTGCCAGCAGCTTACCGACTAGCGGGAGGGCCAGTGCAGATACGCAGTATTTT. Residues: CASSLPTSGRASADTQYF.

The chain is built from TRBV28 and TRBJ2-5; no firm D call. The CDR3 totals 14 residues. V lost 6 bases to trimming and J lost 4 bases, with 15 bases between them. Germline V gives CDR1 MDHEN, CDR2 SYDVKM. CDR3 DNA: TGTGCCAGCAGCCGGACGCGGCTCAGAGAGACCCAGTACTTC. Protein product: CASSRTRLRETQYF.

In its sample, this clonotype was seen a few times. This rearrangement joins TRBV29-1 to TRBJ2-1, with 11 positions matching TRBD2. This CDR3 is 15 amino acids long. In germline, CDR1 is SQVTM, CDR2 ANQGSEA. Trimming took 4 bases from V and 4 from J; bases not matched to a gene: 6. CDR3 nucleotides: TGCAGCGTTGCACCGGGACTAGCGGAATACAATGAGCAGTTCTTC. Its translation: CSVAPGLAEYNEQFF.

The chain combines TRBV5-1 with TRBJ2-7; TRBD2 aligns across 12 bases. CDR1 is SGHRS and CDR2 is YFSETQ in the germline V gene. V lost 6 bases to trimming and J lost 3 bases; unmatched junction nucleotides: 22. CDR3 length: 20 amino acids. DNA of the CDR3: TGCGCCAGCACTCCGACAGGCGAAGGACTAGCGGGATATTCAGGCTACGAGCAGTACTTC. Translating it yields CASTPTGEGLAGYSGYEQYF.

This clonotype was recorded at least ten times. The chain combines TRBV7-2 with TRBJ2-2; no definite D call. Trimming stripped 4 bases from V and 5 bases from J, with 17 bases between. Germline V lookup: CDR1 SGHTA, CDR2 FQGNSA. The CDR3 extends over 16 amino acids. As DNA, the CDR3 is TGTGCCAGCAGCTCCGGCCTACCCCTAGAGACCGGGGAGCTGTTTTTT. Its translation is CASSSGLPLETGELFF.

This clonotype was recorded many times. The chain has TRBV7-2 and TRBJ2-1; D might be TRBD2 (6 bases). The length of the CDR3 is 15 residues. The V end lost 1 base, the J end lost 4 bases, and 11 bases lay between the germline ends. Germline V lookup: CDR1 SGHTA, CDR2 FQGNSA. CDR3 in DNA: TGTGCCAGCAGCTTAGTAGCGGATCCATACAATGAGCAGTTCTTC. Translated, it gives CASSLVADPYNEQFF.

This clonotype was observed at least ten times. This sequence joins TRBV28 and TRBJ1-4; D remains ambiguous. V was shortened by 7 bases and J by 8 bases, with 14 bases between the two germline ends. The germline V gene encodes CDR1 MDHEN and CDR2 SYDVKM. The CDR3 covers 13 residues. In DNA form, the CDR3 reads TGTGCCAGCAACTTACCAGGTGCCGAAAAACTGTTTTTT. Residues: CASNLPGAEKLFF. The complete variable domain, with remaining parts taken from reference TRBV28 and TRBJ1-4, reads DVKVTQSSRYLVKRTGEKVFLECVQDMDHENMFWYRQDPGLGLRLIYFSYDVKMKEKGDIPEGYSVSREKKERFSLILESASTNQTSMYLCASNLPGAEKLFFGSGTQLSVL.

This clonotype was detected many times. V and J are TRBV24-1 and TRBJ2-1; D may be TRBD2 (7 bases). CDR1 KGHDR and CDR2 SFDVKD come from the germline V gene. V lost 6 bases and J 4 bases, leaving 12 bases between the germline ends. The CDR3 loop spans 14 amino acids. CDR3 bases: TGTGCCACCAGTTCCGCGGGGGCTTACAATGAGCAGTTCTTC. This gives the protein CATSSAGAYNEQFF.

The chain joins TRBV4-3 to TRBJ2-3; 8 bases fit TRBD2. This CDR3 region has 18 residues. The V segment lost 0 bases and the J segment 4 bases; nucleotides outside the gene matches: 12. Germline lookup yields CDR1 LGHNA and CDR2 YSLEER. The DNA for the CDR3 is TGCGCCAGCAGCCAAGATATGGGCGGGAGGAATCGAGCAGATACGCAGTATTTT. It is translated as CASSQDMGGRNRADTQYF.

This chain joins TRBV12-3 or TRBV12-4 and TRBJ1-2; 8 bases are shared with TRBD1. There are 17 residues in the CDR3. The J segment lost 6 bases and the V segment lost 3 bases, leaving 15 bases of the junction unmatched. DNA of the CDR3: TGTGCCAGCAGTTTTGGTGGTGCAGGGGGCGTGTTTGATGGCTACACCTTC. It codes for CASSFGGAGGVFDGYTF.

This chain uses TRBV12-3 or TRBV12-4 with TRBJ1-1; TRBD1 matches at 7 bases. The CDR3 covers 13 residues. J gave up 3 bases and V 6 bases, and 4 bases lay outside the gene matches. CDR3 sequence (DNA): TGTGCCAGCAGGTGGGACAGCGACACTGAAGCTTTCTTT. Translating gives CASRWDSDTEAFF.

This clonotype turned up a few times. Written as DNA, the CDR3 is TGTGCCACCAGTGATCCCGCGCAGGGTCCAGAGCAGTACTTC. This gives the protein CATSDPAQGPEQYF. The chain uses TRBV24-1 and TRBJ2-7; D is perhaps TRBD1 (5 bases). Germline CDR1 KGHDR, CDR2 SFDVKD. The ends were cut back, 3 bases at V and 7 bases at J, with 15 bases in the middle. This CDR3 is 14 amino acids long.

There are many counts of this clonotype. This chain uses TRBV20-1 with TRBJ2-2; 7 nucleotides line up with TRBD1. The CDR3 runs to 14 residues. The trim removed 3 bases at V and 6 bases at J, leaving 7 bases unmatched. The germline V gene has CDR1 DFQATT and CDR2 SNEGSKA (reference sequence). CDR3 DNA: TGCAGTGCTAGGTGGACAGGCCGTGCCGGGGAGCTGTTTTTT. The encoded protein is CSARWTGRAGELFF.